This T cell receptor beta chain was retrieved from a study of blood T cells in healthy people across ages. Findings and caveats of the study: Estimates drawn from one million T cells were deemed to understate diversity.

A sample-barcoded 5' primer and a J-beta primer mix were used in a second PCR of roughly 7 to 11 cycles. A single record per CDR3 protein comes from TCRdb applying MiXCR to the 5' RACE reads. The table records over a million distinct CDR3 sequences, approximately 63% of them present only once. As for this clonotype: Its target is unknown.

Specimen: blood. The TCR comes from a man younger than 35 in good health.

The DNA of the CDR3 is TGTGCCAGCAGCCACCGGGACAGCAGAATCGTAAATTCACCCCTCCACTTT. Amino acids: CASSHRDSRIVNSPLHF. The rearrangement joins TRBV14 to TRBJ1-6; 7 positions match TRBD1. Losses at the gene ends were 3 bases for V and 7 bases for J; bases not matched to a gene: 12. Germline CDR1 reads SGHDN; CDR2 reads FVKESK. The CDR3 sequence is 17 residues long.